This note documents a single T cell receptor (beta chain) sequence. What it recognizes is unknown. V dropped 1 base and J dropped 7 bases, with 16 bases sitting between them. CDR1 and CDR2 from the germline V gene are SNHLY and FYNNEI. This CDR3 has 15 residues. Newly diagnosed patients aged 18 to 65 had hyperthyroidism of under 2 months' duration. The sample, blood from the first hyperthyroidism diagnosis, precedes any ophthalmopathy symptoms. These data come from a study of T cells in Graves' hyperthyroidism and ophthalmopathy. Regarding the study as a whole: Ophthalmopathy and stable hyperthyroidism were told apart by a 13 V-J model. Most expanded thyroid clonotypes above 0.001 also appeared in blood.

TCR beta CDR3 regions were amplified from RNA transcripts. TCR CDR3 underwent first-round RT-PCR with the HTBI primer set. TCRdb fed the multiplex PCR reads into MiXCR, producing one record per CDR3 protein. The data hold 130,000 or so distinct CDR3 sequences, with 22% observed a single time. The sequence was collected from a woman aged 50 to 60 with Graves' hyperthyroidism that later progressed to Graves' ophthalmopathy. This chain connects TRBV2 to TRBJ1-2; D remains unclear. Sequenced sample: blood. The DNA for the CDR3 is TGTGCCAGCAGTGAAGAGGCCAGGTTCTATGGTGGCTACACCTTC. Translating it yields CASSEEARFYGGYTF.